What follows describes a single T cell receptor beta chain. Antigen unknown. The entry originates in a study of T cells in localized non-small cell lung cancer. Study results and caveats: Adjacent lung held a median about 57 of the top 100 tumor clones. Among the tissues sampled, uninvolved adjacent lung had the highest T cell clonality, above tumor. As only one tumor region underwent sequencing, heterogeneity remains possible. There was an association of higher blood T cell density with longer overall survival.

Assay: immunoSEQ multiplex PCR; the TCRdb copy retains only in-frame clones and omits some. The top ten hold roughly 14% of the sample, which has around 94,000 clones, approximately 86% seen once. This CDR3 has 15 residues. The V and J ends lost 6 bases and 1 base, in that order; junction bases with no gene match: 5. The germline V gene encodes CDR1 ENHRY and CDR2 SYGVKD. Material: peripheral blood, obtained before any cancer treatment. The TCR originated in a man aged 35 to 69 with stage I squamous cell lung carcinoma. This chain joins TRBV10-3 and TRBJ2-2, with 7 nucleotides matching TRBD1. CDR3 coding DNA: TGTGCCATCAGATCCGGGACAGAGAACACCGGGGAGCTGTTTTTT. Amino acids: CAIRSGTENTGELFF.